Listed below are T cell receptor beta chains from one sample, sequenced in a study of blood T cell repertoires in COVID-19. Assay: immunoSEQ multiplex PCR; the TCRdb copy retains only in-frame clones and omits some. Altogether tens of thousands of clones are present, approximately 86% being singletons, with the ten largest covering roughly a sixth. What was sequenced was peripheral blood. All receptors derive from a woman aged 80 or over with acute or convalescent COVID-19. Each CDR3 is given with its conserved first and last residue. A D gene is named only where the DNA matches it firmly. Size tells how often a clone was seen (once, few, many) or the class of an expanded clone, and some rows leave it out.

j_call | d_call | v_call | clone_size | cdr3_aa | cdr3_nt
TRBJ2-2 | TRBD1 | TRBV27 | NA | CASRWTGIAGELFF | TGTGCCAGCCGCTGGACAGGGATAGCCGGGGAGCTGTTTTTT
TRBJ2-2 | TRBD1 | TRBV3-1/TRBV3-2 | NA | CASSPGQGRGVFF | TGTGCCAGCAGCCCGGGACAGGGGCGCGGGGTGTTTTTT
TRBJ2-7 | TRBD1 | TRBV14 | NA | CASSPRPGQGNSYEQYF | TGTGCCAGCAGCCCGCGCCCAGGACAGGGGAACTCCTACGAGCAGTACTTC
TRBJ1-5 | NA | TRBV5-8 | NA | CASSLVGKVGGSSNQPQHF | TGTGCCAGCAGCTTAGTAGGGAAGGTCGGGGGGTCGAGCAATCAGCCCCAGCATTTT
TRBJ1-5 | NA | TRBV27 | once | CASSLRGDYNQPQHF | TGTGCCAGCAGTTTACGAGGGGACTACAATCAGCCCCAGCATTTT
TRBJ1-1 | NA | TRBV4-1 | few | CASRQSRNTEAFF | TGCGCCAGCAGACAGAGTAGGAACACTGAAGCTTTCTTT
TRBJ1-3 | NA | TRBV28 | NA | CASSYGQTEGNTIYF | TGTGCCAGCAGCTACGGACAAACCGAAGGAAACACCATATATTTT
TRBJ2-1 | TRBD2 | TRBV5-6 | NA | CASSFGLAGGPDEQFF | TGTGCCAGCAGCTTCGGACTAGCGGGGGGGCCGGATGAGCAGTTCTTC
TRBJ1-1 | NA | TRBV11-3 | NA | CASSPNTGVEAFF | TGTGCCAGCAGCCCGAACACGGGGGTTGAAGCTTTCTTT
TRBJ1-4 | NA | TRBV2 | NA | CASSPWGGTNEKLFF | TGTGCCAGCAGCCCCTGGGGGGGAACTAATGAAAAACTGTTTTTT
TRBJ1-1 | TRBD1 | TRBV6-5 | NA | CASSFRDRTEAFF | TGTGCCAGCAGTTTCCGGGACAGGACTGAAGCTTTCTTT
TRBJ1-3 | NA | TRBV5-1 | NA | CASSLGSTIYF | TGCGCCAGCAGCTTGGGGAGCACCATATATTTT
TRBJ2-3 | TRBD2 | TRBV6-2/TRBV6-3 | once | CASSLGTTNLKDTQYF | TGTGCCAGCAGCCTCGGGACTACCAACCTCAAAGATACGCAGTATTTT
TRBJ2-7 | TRBD2 | TRBV5-1 | few | CASSPYGAGSYEQYF | TGCGCCAGCAGCCCTTATGGAGCGGGGTCCTACGAGCAGTACTTC
TRBJ2-5 | TRBD1 | TRBV4-1 | NA | CASRSGTGARETQYF | TGCGCCAGCAGATCTGGGACAGGGGCCAGAGAGACCCAGTACTTC
TRBJ1-6 | NA | TRBV6-1 | NA | CASSDGTMPLTISPLHF | TGTGCCAGCAGTGACGGGACAATGCCCCTCACGATTTCACCCCTCCACTTT
TRBJ1-1 | NA | TRBV6-5 | NA | CASSYGGAMNTEAFF | TGTGCCAGCAGTTACGGGGGGGCCATGAACACTGAAGCTTTCTTT
TRBJ1-1 | TRBD1 | TRBV4-2 | NA | CASCTGTGRSMNTEAFF | TGTGCCAGCTGCACCGGGACAGGGCGCTCCATGAACACTGAAGCTTTCTTT
TRBJ2-7 | NA | TRBV29-1 | NA | CSVEGEKPYEQYF | TGCAGCGTTGAAGGGGAGAAACCATACGAGCAGTACTTC
TRBJ1-1 | NA | TRBV18 | NA | CASSPNQGWTEAFF | TGTGCCAGCTCACCTAATCAGGGTTGGACTGAAGCTTTCTTT
TRBJ2-1 | TRBD2 | TRBV19 | NA | CASSIIAGGLNEQFF | TGTGCCAGTAGTATAATAGCGGGGGGGCTCAATGAGCAGTTCTTC
TRBJ2-5 | TRBD1 | TRBV5-1 | NA | CASSFKGGQGARETQYF | TGCGCCAGCAGTTTCAAGGGCGGACAGGGGGCGAGGGAGACCCAGTACTTC